This note documents a single T cell receptor (beta chain) sequence. This clonotype showed up just a few times. Its antigen is not yet known. Base qualities are not at hand, and no much larger clone is one base apart. The entry originates in a study of CD8 T cells in ankylosing spondylitis (dated by TCRdb to 2016 to 2017). Regarding the research as a whole: T cell receptor beta repertoires were profiled in healthy donors and ankylosing spondylitis patients so that disease-linked TCR variants could be found. Samples of peripheral blood were taken, and for ankylosing spondylitis patients, synovial fluid was collected as well. In total, the full study cohort was made up of 110 or so healthy donors and about two dozen ankylosing spondylitis patients.

The full study reports these points: Some motif variants had previously been reported in the synovial fluid and blood of reactive arthritis patients, which suggests shared mechanisms of disease initiation. A TCR beta motif of about 8 highly homologous amino acid variants appeared characteristic of blood from ankylosing spondylitis patients. The disease-linked clones showed a CD8+ phenotype and occurred at relatively low frequencies in peripheral blood. According to the report, matched synovial fluid samples from ankylosing spondylitis patients were significantly enriched for the disease-linked clones.

Sequencing took place on an Illumina HiSeq 2500. Quantitative 5'-RACE with molecular barcodes was used to prepare TCR beta libraries. Concerning the study's data processing: To identify disease-linked TCR variants, a new computational method was used, one built on a probabilistic model of VDJ rearrangement. The public sequencing data were trimmed at Q25 with fastp and processed into clonotypes with MiXCR by TCRdb, which kept only in-frame beta chains. Rows with a matching CDR3 protein are joined into one entry that keeps the most common DNA and genes. These V and J calls originate from TCRdb's pipeline instead of the authors' own analysis. The sample has some 37,000 distinct CDR3 sequences on record, 11% of them singletons. 20% to 25% of the sample rests with the top ten. From cysteine to phenylalanine, the CDR3 is 18 amino acids long. Only CDR3 DNA remains: 54 bases, in frame from the first base. From a lookup of the germline V gene, CDR1 and CDR2 are SGHRS and YFSETQ. Deletion took 0 bases off V and 0 bases off J, with a span of 16 bases between the germline ends.

Synovial fluid samples and blood samples obtained from the same ankylosing spondylitis patients were matched. The V and J genes are TRBV5-1 and TRBJ2-1; TRBD2 is a weak D gene call, 6 bases matching. The clonotype originates from a male donor with ankylosing spondylitis. The sequenced sample consisted of synovial fluid, either unsorted or a sorted T cell fraction (not recorded which). The DNA sequence reads TGCGCCAGCAGCTTGGTGGGGCCTCTGCGGGGCTCCTACAATGAGCAGTTCTTC. Translated, it gives CASSLVGPLRGSYNEQFF. Where the CDR3 stops, the reference TRBV5-1 and TRBJ2-1 genes take over; the full variable domain is KAGVTQTPRYLIKTRGQQVTLSCSPISGHRSVSWYQQTPGQGLQFLFEYFSETQRNKGNFPGRFSGRQFSNSRSEMNVSTLELGDSALYLCASSLVGPLRGSYNEQFFGPGTRLTVL.